The 17 T cell receptor beta chains reported below all come from one sample, sequenced in a study of early T cells in non-severe SARS-CoV-2 infection. TCRdb re-analysed the 5' RACE reads in MiXCR, keeping a single row per CDR3 protein. The sample yields 75,000 to 100,000 distinct CDR3 sequences, 15% seen once. What was sequenced was whole blood. These receptors were collected from an adult who was a healthcare worker with PCR-confirmed SARS-CoV-2 infection or an uninfected control (not recorded which).

This clonotype has just a few counts. This chain joins TRBV3-1 and TRBJ2-7, with TRBD2 identical over 8 bases. The V segment lost 4 bases and the J segment 5 bases; nucleotides outside the gene matches: 10. The CDR3 consists of 15 residues. Per germline, CDR1 LGHDT and CDR2 YNNKEL (reference sequence). The CDR3 protein is CASSPPAGVRNEQYF. The CDR3 bases are TGTGCCAGCAGCCCCCCAGCGGGAGTGAGAAACGAGCAGTACTTC.

The V and J genes are TRBV6-5 and TRBJ2-7; 11 positions agree with TRBD2. Per the germline V gene, CDR1 is MNHEY and CDR2 is SVGAGI. Unmatched junction bases numbered 18, after V lost 2 bases and J lost 12 bases. The CDR3 contains 17 residues. As DNA, the CDR3 is TGTGCCAGCAGTTACCGATATACCGGGACTAGCGGCAGGAGTCTGTACTTC. Its translation is CASSYRYTGTSGRSLYF.

This clonotype was picked up many times. The chain links TRBV28 to TRBJ1-2; maybe TRBD1 (6 bases). Trimming stripped 3 bases from V and 5 bases from J, with 13 bases between. Germline assignment: CDR1 MDHEN and CDR2 SYDVKM. The CDR3 covers 14 residues. The CDR3: CASSFQGHNYGYTF. CDR3 nucleotides: TGTGCCAGCAGTTTTCAGGGACACAATTATGGCTACACCTTC.

The chain recombines TRBV4-2 with TRBJ2-7; D remains unclear. Trimming took off 0 bases at V and 5 bases at J, with 11 bases between the two ends. The germline V gene encodes CDR1 LGHNA and CDR2 YNFKEQ. This CDR3 has 14 residues. The CDR3 loop reads CASSQEGTPHEQYF. The CDR3 region has the DNA TGTGCCAGCAGCCAAGAAGGAACTCCTCACGAGCAGTACTTC.

Many counts were recorded for this clonotype. The V and J genes are TRBV15 and TRBJ2-7; no clear D gene. The CDR3 covers 16 residues. With 1 base removed from V and 3 bases from J, the gap between germline ends came to 16 bases. CDR1 is LNHNV, CDR2 YYDKDF, per germline (reference sequence). The CDR3 sequence is CATSRAGGVSFYEQYF. CDR3 DNA sequence: TGTGCCACCAGCAGAGCCGGTGGGGTGAGCTTCTACGAGCAGTACTTC.

This clonotype was counted a few times. The genes are TRBV7-8 and TRBJ2-7, with D uncertain. CDR3 length equals 13 residues. Looked up from germline, CDR1 is SGHVS and CDR2 is FQNEAQ. Trimming stripped 2 bases from V and 6 bases from J, with 11 bases between. The CDR3 DNA follows: TGTGCCAGCAGCTTATTAGAGGCCTCCGAGCAGTACTTC. Its translation is CASSLLEASEQYF.

This clonotype came up a few times. The rearrangement joins TRBV7-8 to TRBJ2-7, with D tentatively TRBD2 (6 bases). V was cut by 5 bases and J by 6 bases, with 17 bases left in between. Looked up from germline, CDR1 is SGHVS and CDR2 is FQNEAQ. The CDR3 runs to 14 residues. CDR3 in amino acids: CASSPYGTLGEQYF. CDR3 DNA: TGTGCCAGCAGCCCCTACGGGACTCTAGGCGAGCAGTACTTC.

This clonotype was picked up a small number of times. J is TRBJ2-7 and V is TRBV3-1, with TRBD1 matching over 7 bases. The CDR3 covers 14 residues. V shed 4 bases, J shed 9 bases, and the junction held 12 bases outside the gene matches. From germline, CDR1 is LGHDT and CDR2 YNNKEL (reference sequence). CDR3 coding DNA: TGTGCCAGCAGCCGGGACAGTTCACTATCAGGGCAGTACTTC. Its translation: CASSRDSSLSGQYF.

There are a few counts of this clonotype. The rearrangement joins TRBV6-6 to TRBJ2-7; 7 nucleotides match TRBD2. CDR3 size: 11 residues. Germline V gives CDR1 MNHNY, CDR2 SVGAGI (reference sequence). V gave up 4 bases and J gave up 7 bases; unmatched junction bases: 1. The DNA of the CDR3 is TGTGCCAGCAGTTCCGGGAGGGAGCAGTACTTC. Amino acid sequence: CASSSGREQYF.

This clonotype was seen a handful of times. This chain uses TRBV5-4 with TRBJ2-2; 13 nucleotides match TRBD2. The CDR3 contains 16 residues. In germline, CDR1 is SGHNT, CDR2 YYREEE (reference sequence). V lost 5 bases, J lost 7 bases, and 8 bases stayed unmatched. CDR3 in amino acids: CASSTGTSGTGGELFF. As DNA, the CDR3 is TGTGCCAGCAGTACCGGGACTAGCGGGACCGGCGGGGAGCTGTTTTTT.

This clonotype was seen a handful of times. The chain combines TRBV7-2 with TRBJ2-1; possible D gene TRBD2, 6 bases. CDR3 length equals 14 residues. The V gene lost 5 bases and the J gene lost 3 bases, with 11 bases spanning the gap. Germline CDR1 and CDR2: SGHTA and FQGNSA. CDR3 protein: CASSPGGFYNEQFF. The CDR3 DNA reads TGTGCCAGCAGCCCCGGGGGTTTCTACAATGAGCAGTTCTTC.

This clonotype has a handful of counts. V is TRBV11-2 and J is TRBJ1-3, with a weak D call TRBD1 (5 bases). The CDR3 loop spans 16 amino acids. Germline V gives CDR1 SGHAT, CDR2 FQNNGV. Deletions cut 4 bases from V and 0 bases from J, with 13 bases between. This CDR3 is CASSSPRGPSGNTIYF. The CDR3 DNA reads as TGTGCCAGCAGCTCTCCGAGGGGTCCCTCTGGAAACACCATATATTTT.

This clonotype has a single count. The V gene is TRBV24-1, the J gene TRBJ2-1; tentatively, D is TRBD2 (6 bases). Trimming took off 6 bases at V and 4 bases at J, with 15 bases between the two ends. Per the germline V gene, CDR1 is KGHDR and CDR2 is SFDVKD. The CDR3 loop spans 15 amino acids. The CDR3 loop is CATSKGLAPYNEQFF. The CDR3 DNA sequence: TGTGCCACCAGTAAGGGACTTGCACCTTACAATGAGCAGTTCTTC.

The chain recombines TRBV7-9 with TRBJ1-4; D call uncertain. Trimming shortened V by 1 base and J by 8 bases, and 8 bases separated the two germline ends. The CDR3 spans 13 residues. Germline V gives CDR1 SEHNR, CDR2 FQNEAQ (reference sequence). The CDR3 nucleotides read TGTGCCAGCAGCTTAGAGCAGGTCGAAAAACTGTTTTTT. Its translation: CASSLEQVEKLFF.

This chain links TRBV25-1 with TRBJ1-2, with D perhaps matching TRBD1 (5 bases). Between the trimmed V and J ends, which lost 5 bases and 4 bases, there was a span of 8 bases. Looked up from germline, CDR1 is MGHDK and CDR2 is SYGVNS. This CDR3 is 12 amino acids long. CDR3 DNA sequence: TGTGCCAGCAGTAGGGACTTCTATGGCTACACCTTC. This encodes CASSRDFYGYTF.

This clonotype was counted many times. The V and J genes are TRBV20-1 and TRBJ2-3; TRBD2 matches 12 bases. This CDR3 is 16 amino acids long. V lost 0 bases, J lost 7 bases, and 8 bases stayed unmatched. Germline assignment: CDR1 DFQATT and CDR2 SNEGSKA (reference sequence). The CDR3 bases are TGCAGTGCTAGAGATATGCTAGCGGGAGGGCTTAATACGCAGTATTTT. It encodes CSARDMLAGGLNTQYF.

This clonotype was seen only a few times. V and J are TRBV21-1 and TRBJ2-7; the DNA was not compared with TRBD2, the D call given in the table. TRBV21-1 is noted as a pseudogene. CDR3 length: 14 residues. The CDR3 is CASSTRAADYEQYF. The CDR3, as DNA: TGTGCCAGCAGCACTCGAGCGGCAGACTACGAGCAGTACTTC.